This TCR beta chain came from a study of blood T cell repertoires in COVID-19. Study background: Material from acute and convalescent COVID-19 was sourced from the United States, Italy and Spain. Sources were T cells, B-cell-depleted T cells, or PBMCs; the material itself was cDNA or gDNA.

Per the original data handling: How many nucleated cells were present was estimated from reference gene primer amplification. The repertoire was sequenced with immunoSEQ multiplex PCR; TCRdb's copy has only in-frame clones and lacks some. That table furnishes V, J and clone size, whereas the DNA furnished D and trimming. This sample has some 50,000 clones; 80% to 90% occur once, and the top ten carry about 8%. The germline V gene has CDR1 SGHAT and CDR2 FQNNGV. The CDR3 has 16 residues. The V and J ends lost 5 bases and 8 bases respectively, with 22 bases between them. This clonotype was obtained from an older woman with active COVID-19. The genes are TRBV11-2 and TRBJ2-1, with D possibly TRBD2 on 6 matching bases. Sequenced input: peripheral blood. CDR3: CASSVRTSLLGDEQFF. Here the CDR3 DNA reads TGTGCCAGCAGCGTTCGCACTAGCTTACTTGGGGATGAGCAGTTCTTC.